This T cell receptor (beta chain) was recorded in a study of blood T cell repertoires in COVID-19. Study-wide context: Specimens from acute and convalescent COVID-19 originated in the United States, Italy and Spain. T cells, B-cell-depleted T cells, or PBMCs supplied cDNA or gDNA.

In the source study's methods: Quantification of nucleated cells was approximated via reference gene primer amplification. Only in-frame clones appear in the TCRdb table, and some are missing; sequencing was by immunoSEQ multiplex PCR. Clone size and the V and J calls come from that table; the DNA yielded D and trimming. The sample has a few hundred thousand clones, 70% to 90% seen once. Patients from Seattle were sampled longitudinally, starting during active infection. The V gene lost 9 bases and the J gene lost 0 bases, with 13 bases spanning the gap. CDR3 length: 14 residues. Germline V CDR1 and CDR2: SNHLY, FYNNEI.

This clonotype was obtained from a man aged 50-60 years with COVID-19, enrolled during active disease. V usage is TRBV2 and J usage is TRBJ2-3; D not resolved. The sequencing sample was made of peripheral blood. The CDR3 sequence: CASTYFISTDTQYF. Written as DNA, the CDR3 is TGTGCCAGTACCTACTTCATAAGCACAGATACGCAGTATTTT.